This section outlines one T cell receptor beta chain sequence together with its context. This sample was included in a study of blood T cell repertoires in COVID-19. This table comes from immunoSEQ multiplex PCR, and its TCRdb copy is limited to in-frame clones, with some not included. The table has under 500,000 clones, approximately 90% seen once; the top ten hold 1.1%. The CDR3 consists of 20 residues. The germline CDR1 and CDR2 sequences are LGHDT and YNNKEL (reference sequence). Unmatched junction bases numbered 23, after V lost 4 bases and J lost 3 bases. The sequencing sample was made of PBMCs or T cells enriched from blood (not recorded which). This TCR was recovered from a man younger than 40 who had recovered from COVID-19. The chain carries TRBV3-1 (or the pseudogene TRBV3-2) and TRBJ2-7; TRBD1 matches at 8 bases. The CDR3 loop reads CASSPFMRDLDRGHLYEQYF. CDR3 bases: TGTGCCAGCAGCCCATTTATGAGGGACCTCGACAGGGGCCACCTCTACGAGCAGTACTTC.